What follows describes a single T cell receptor beta chain. Its matching antigen is unknown. Assay: immunoSEQ multiplex PCR; the TCRdb copy retains only in-frame clones and omits some. The sample carries 20,000 to 30,000 clones, 60% to 85% recorded once. The data derive from a study of PD-1 blockade in classical Hodgkin lymphoma. Whole-study results and caveats: Repertoire differences lack defined causes, possibly disease activity or prior therapy. TCR diversity rose significantly by C4D1 in CD4+ but not CD8+ cells.

All patients experienced relapse after autologous stem cell transplantation, and brentuximab vedotin exposure was variable. Patients had relapsed/refractory classical Hodgkin lymphoma with complete response, partial response or progressive disease as best response. The length of the CDR3 is 18 residues. Germline lookup yields CDR1 SGHVS and CDR2 FNYEAQ. V was clipped by 2 bases and J by 1 base; unmatched bases: 11. This specimen was peripheral blood mononuclear cells (PBMCs), taken before the second cycle of nivolumab. V and J are TRBV7-6 and TRBJ2-7; 10 nucleotides match TRBD2. This sequence was found in a human donor with classical Hodgkin lymphoma. CDR3 region: CASSLTPPSGSFSYEQYF. The CDR3 DNA sequence: TGTGCCAGCAGCTTAACCCCCCCTAGCGGGAGTTTTTCCTACGAGCAGTACTTC.